This record concerns one T cell receptor beta chain sequence. Per the germline V gene, CDR1 is ENHRY and CDR2 is SYGVKD. This CDR3 spans 15 amino acids. V lost 3 bases, J lost 0 bases, and 12 bases lay in between. The data originate from a study of blood T cell repertoires in COVID-19. In the study overall: Samples of COVID-19 (acute and convalescent) were obtained from the United States, Italy and Spain.

Authors' analysis steps: Amplifying reference gene primers gave estimates of nucleated cell counts. The protocol was immunoSEQ multiplex PCR, while the TCRdb copy is restricted to in-frame clones and leaves out a portion. The V and J calls and the clone size are those of that table, but D and trimming were determined from the DNA. In the table there are some 120,000 clones, about 76% of which are singletons. The J gene is TRBJ2-7, the V gene TRBV10-3; D might be TRBD2 (7 bases). Sample: peripheral blood. This receptor was obtained from a man older than 75 with acute or convalescent COVID-19. CDR3 in amino acids: CAISDAGASSYEQYF. The CDR3 bases are TGTGCCATCAGTGATGCGGGGGCCAGCTCCTACGAGCAGTACTTC.